The 3 T cell receptor beta chains presented below share a single source sample, sequenced in a study of CD8+ T cells in alopecia areata. TCR sequencing used cDNA made by reverse transcription of extracted RNA. Only in-frame clones appear in the TCRdb table, and some are missing; sequencing was by immunoSEQ multiplex PCR. This repertoire shows some 170,000 clones, 59% found once; its top ten account for around 15%. The sample consisted of CD4+ T cells sorted from blood, taken at week 0. The receptors come from a human donor with alopecia areata.

The sample holds one count of this clone. The chain employs TRBV30 and TRBJ1-3; D remains unclear. This CDR3 is built from 14 residues. V lost 2 bases and J lost 3, with 11 bases in between. Per germline, CDR1 GTSNPN and CDR2 SVGIG (reference sequence). Written as DNA, the CDR3 is TGTGCCTGGAGTTATGGGCCAGTTGGAAACACCATATATTTT. Its protein is CAWSYGPVGNTIYF.

V and J are TRBV13 and TRBJ2-7, with a weak D call TRBD1 (5 bases). This CDR3 region has 14 residues. Germline V gene sequence: CDR1 PRHDT, CDR2 FYEKMQ (reference sequence). The germline V and J ends were trimmed by 4 bases and 3 bases, with 13 bases remaining between them. In DNA, the CDR3 is TGTGCCAGCAGCTCCCAGGGTTTTGGCTACGAGCAGTACTTC. It is translated as CASSSQGFGYEQYF.

V usage is TRBV6-1 and J usage is TRBJ2-7, with D hard to call. Germline lookup yields CDR1 MNHNS and CDR2 SASEGT. Trimming removed 7 bases at V and 5 bases at J, with 9 bases between. The CDR3 has 11 residues. The CDR3 DNA is TGTGCCAGCACCCAGCTCCACGAGCAGTACTTC. Translated, it gives CASTQLHEQYF.